This T cell receptor (beta chain) came from a study of molecular identifiers for immune sequencing clone quantification. Study-wide points: Clones above 20 RNA copies held over 98% of effector molecules, under 1% in naive cells.

In its sample, this clonotype was seen many times. The antigen is not known. The CDR3 runs 15 residues. V was shortened by 5 bases and J by 2 bases, with 15 bases between the two germline ends. Germline assignment: CDR1 SEHNR and CDR2 FQNEAQ (reference sequence). TCRdb ran MiXCR on the PCR reads and lists one entry per CDR3 protein. The sample has some 100,000 distinct CDR3 sequences, under 20% seen once. Specimen: naive CD8+ T cells from blood, with Jurkat cell RNA spiked in. The subset here: FACS-sorted CD8+CD4-CCR7+CD45RA+ naive T cells. The source of this sequence is a human donor in good health. Some libraries in this study had Jurkat cell RNA spiked in. The J gene is TRBJ2-5, the V gene TRBV7-9, with D perhaps matching TRBD2 (6 bases). CDR3 in amino acids: CASSPPVGGQETQYF. As DNA, the CDR3 is TGTGCCAGCAGCCCGCCCGTCGGGGGACAAGAGACCCAGTACTTC.